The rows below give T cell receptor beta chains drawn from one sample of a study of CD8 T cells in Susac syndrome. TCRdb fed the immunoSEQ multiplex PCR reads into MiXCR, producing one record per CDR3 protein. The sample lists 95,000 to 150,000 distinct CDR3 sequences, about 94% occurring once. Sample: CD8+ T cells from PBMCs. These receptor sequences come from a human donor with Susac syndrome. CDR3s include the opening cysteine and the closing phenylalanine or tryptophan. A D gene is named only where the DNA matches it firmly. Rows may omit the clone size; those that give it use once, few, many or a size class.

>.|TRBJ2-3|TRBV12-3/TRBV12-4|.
CASSPLGRVWYF
TGTGCCAGCAGCCCATTGGGCAGGGTGTGGTATTTT
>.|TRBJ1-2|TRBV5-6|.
CASREQGNYGYTF
TGTGCCAGCAGAGAACAGGGAAACTATGGCTACACCTTC
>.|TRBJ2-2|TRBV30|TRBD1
CAWDRQGSDTGELFF
TGTGCCTGGGACAGACAGGGCTCCGACACCGGGGAGCTGTTTTTT
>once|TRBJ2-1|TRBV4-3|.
CASRRTVAASHEQFF
TGCGCCAGCAGGCGGACCGTTGCAGCATCCCATGAGCAGTTCTTC
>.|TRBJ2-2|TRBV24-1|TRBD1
CATSDFDRGRTGELFF
TGTGCCACCAGTGATTTCGACAGGGGGCGCACCGGGGAGCTGTTTTTT
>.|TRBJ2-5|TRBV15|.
CATRPGLLDGETQYF
TGTGCCACCCGGCCAGGACTACTGGACGGAGAGACCCAGTACTTC
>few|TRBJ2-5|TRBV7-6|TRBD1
CASSSGQGRETQYF
TGTGCCAGCAGCTCCGGACAGGGGAGAGAGACCCAGTACTTC
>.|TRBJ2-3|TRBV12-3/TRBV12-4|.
CASSSPPRGLGDTQYF
TGTGCCAGCAGTTCCCCCCCCCGGGGCCTCGGGGATACGCAGTATTTT
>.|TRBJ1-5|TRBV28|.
CASSLGEVVQPQHF
TGTGCCAGCAGTTTGGGTGAGGTGGTTCAGCCCCAGCATTTT
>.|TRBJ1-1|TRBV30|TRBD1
CACDSGQGRWNTEAFF
TGTGCCTGTGATTCGGGACAGGGTAGGTGGAACACTGAAGCTTTCTTT
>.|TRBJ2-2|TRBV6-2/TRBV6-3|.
CASSSYAVNTGELFF
TGTGCCAGCAGTAGTTATGCGGTAAACACCGGGGAGCTGTTTTTT
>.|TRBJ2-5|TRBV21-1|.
CASSKESSRRETQYF
TGTGCCAGCAGCAAAGAGTCCTCAAGACGGGAGACCCAGTACTTC
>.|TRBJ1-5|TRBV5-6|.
CASSLGYRDPNQPQHF
TGTGCCAGCAGCTTGGGGTACAGGGATCCCAATCAGCCCCAGCATTTT
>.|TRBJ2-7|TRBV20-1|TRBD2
CSARVSGGASYEQYF
TGCAGTGCTAGGGTTAGCGGGGGGGCTTCCTACGAGCAGTACTTC
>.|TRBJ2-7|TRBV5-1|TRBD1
CASERGQGGEQYF
TGCGCCAGCGAGCGAGGACAGGGAGGCGAGCAGTACTTC
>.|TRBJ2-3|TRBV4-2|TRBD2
CASSRPPAGDPDTQYF
TGTGCCAGCAGCCGTCCGCCAGCGGGAGATCCAGATACGCAGTATTTT
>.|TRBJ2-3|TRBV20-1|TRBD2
CSAAGLAGGHEGVASTDTQYF
TGCAGTGCTGCAGGACTAGCGGGAGGGCACGAGGGGGTTGCTAGCACAGATACGCAGTATTTT
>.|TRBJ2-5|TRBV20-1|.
CSARRPSETQYF
TGCAGTGCTAGACGTCCCTCAGAGACCCAGTACTTC
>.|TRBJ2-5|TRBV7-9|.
CASSSGDAEETQYF
TGTGCCAGCAGCTCTGGCGATGCAGAGGAGACCCAGTACTTC
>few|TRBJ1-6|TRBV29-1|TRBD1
CSAADREGSPLHF
TGCAGCGCAGCGGACAGGGAGGGTTCACCCCTCCACTTT
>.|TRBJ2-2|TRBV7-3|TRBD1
CASSSTGGWTGELFF
TGTGCCAGCAGCTCGACAGGGGGATGGACCGGGGAGCTGTTTTTT
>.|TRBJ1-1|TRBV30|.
CAWMGPGQRGTFF
TGTGCCTGGATGGGACCGGGACAACGAGGGACTTTCTTT
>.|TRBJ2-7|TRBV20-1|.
CSAGVGKGGYEQYF
TGCAGTGCTGGGGTGGGGAAGGGAGGCTACGAGCAGTACTTC
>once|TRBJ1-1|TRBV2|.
CASRRDPSLWGNTEAFF
TGTGCCAGCAGGAGGGACCCGAGTCTGTGGGGGAACACTGAAGCTTTCTTT
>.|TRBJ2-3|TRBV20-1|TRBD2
CSAADSGSSADTQYF
TGCAGTGCCGCCGATAGCGGGAGTTCGGCAGATACGCAGTATTTT
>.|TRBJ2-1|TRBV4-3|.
CASSQDSAGSYNEQFF
TGCGCCAGCAGCCAAGATTCCGCGGGATCCTACAATGAGCAGTTCTTC
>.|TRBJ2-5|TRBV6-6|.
CSTQEGYQETQYF
TGTTCCACTCAGGAGGGGTACCAAGAGACCCAGTACTTC
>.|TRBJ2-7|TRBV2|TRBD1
CASSDDRGLTYEQYF
TGTGCCAGCAGTGATGACAGGGGACTGACCTACGAGCAGTACTTC
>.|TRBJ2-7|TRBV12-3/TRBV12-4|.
CASSLGLPYEQYF
TGTGCCAGCAGTTTAGGTCTACCCTACGAGCAGTACTTC
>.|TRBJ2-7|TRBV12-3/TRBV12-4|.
CASSLNSYYEQYF
TGTGCCAGCAGTTTAAACAGTTACTACGAGCAGTACTTC
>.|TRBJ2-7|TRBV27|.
CASSFTLGDRSYEQYF
TGTGCCAGCAGTTTTACTTTAGGTGACAGGTCCTACGAGCAGTACTTC
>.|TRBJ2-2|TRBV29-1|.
CSVEVGLSNTGELFF
TGCAGCGTTGAAGTGGGACTCTCGAACACCGGGGAGCTGTTTTTT
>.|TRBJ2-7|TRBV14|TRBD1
CASSHQGQLYEQYF
TGTGCCAGCAGCCACCAGGGACAGCTCTACGAGCAGTACTTC
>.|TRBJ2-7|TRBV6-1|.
CASSAPMIYEQYF
TGTGCCAGCAGTGCCCCGATGATCTACGAGCAGTACTTC
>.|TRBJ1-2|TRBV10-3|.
CAISESSLGQGIGYTF
TGTGCCATCAGTGAGTCGTCCCTAGGGCAGGGCATTGGCTACACCTTC
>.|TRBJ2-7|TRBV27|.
CASSLTGYEQYF
TGTGCCAGCAGTTTGACAGGATACGAGCAGTACTTC
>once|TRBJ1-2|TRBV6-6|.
CASSYWEDYGYTF
TGTGCCAGCAGTTACTGGGAGGACTATGGCTACACCTTC
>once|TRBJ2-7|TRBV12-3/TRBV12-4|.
CASSSVDYEQYF
TGTGCCAGCAGTTCGGTGGACTACGAGCAGTACTTC
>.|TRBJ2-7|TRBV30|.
CAWASGGEAEQYF
TGTGCCTGGGCCTCAGGGGGGGAGGCCGAGCAGTACTTC
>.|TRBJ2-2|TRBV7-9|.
CASSARIGGAGELFF
TGTGCCAGCAGCGCCCGAATCGGCGGCGCCGGGGAGCTGTTTTTT
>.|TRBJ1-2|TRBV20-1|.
CSARDTQKYGYTF
TGCAGTGCTCGGGACACGCAGAAGTATGGCTACACCTTC
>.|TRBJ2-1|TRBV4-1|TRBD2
CASSPQPGLAGVDEQFF
TGCGCCAGCAGCCCCCAACCGGGACTAGCGGGAGTAGATGAGCAGTTCTTC
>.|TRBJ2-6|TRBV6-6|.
CASSFGDGANVLTF
TGTGCCAGCAGCTTTGGGGACGGGGCCAACGTCCTGACTTTC
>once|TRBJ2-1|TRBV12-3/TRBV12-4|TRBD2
CASSGTSPYNEQFF
TGTGCCAGCAGTGGGACTAGCCCCTACAATGAGCAGTTCTTC
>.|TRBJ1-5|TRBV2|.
CASSWDGSNQPQHF
TGTGCCAGCAGTTGGGACGGTTCCAATCAGCCCCAGCATTTT
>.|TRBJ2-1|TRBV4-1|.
CASSLRVVNEQFF
TGCGCCAGCAGCCTACGGGTAGTCAATGAGCAGTTCTTC
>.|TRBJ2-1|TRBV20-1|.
CSAQTIPYNEQFF
TGCAGTGCTCAGACTATCCCCTACAATGAGCAGTTCTTC
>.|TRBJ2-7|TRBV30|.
CAWGDGSSYEQYF
TGTGCCTGGGGTGACGGAAGCTCCTACGAGCAGTACTTC
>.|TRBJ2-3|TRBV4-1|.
CASSGGFRPPPTQYF
TGCGCCAGCAGCGGAGGGTTTCGCCCCCCCCCGACGCAGTATTTT
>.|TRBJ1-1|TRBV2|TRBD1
CASRNRDRGHEGKAFF
TGTGCCAGCAGGAACCGGGACAGGGGGCATGAGGGAAAAGCTTTCTTT